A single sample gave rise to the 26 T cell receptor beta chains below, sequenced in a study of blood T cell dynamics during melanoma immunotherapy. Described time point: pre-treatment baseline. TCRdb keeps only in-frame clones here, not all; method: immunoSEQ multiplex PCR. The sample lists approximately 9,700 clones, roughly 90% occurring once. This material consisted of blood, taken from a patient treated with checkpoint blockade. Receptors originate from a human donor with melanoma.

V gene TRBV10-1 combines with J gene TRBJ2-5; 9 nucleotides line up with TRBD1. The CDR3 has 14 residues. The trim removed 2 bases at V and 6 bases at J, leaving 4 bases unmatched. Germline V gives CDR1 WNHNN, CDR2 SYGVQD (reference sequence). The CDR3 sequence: CASSEGTGKKTQYF. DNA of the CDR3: TGCGCCAGCAGTGAGGGGACAGGGAAGAAGACCCAGTACTTC.

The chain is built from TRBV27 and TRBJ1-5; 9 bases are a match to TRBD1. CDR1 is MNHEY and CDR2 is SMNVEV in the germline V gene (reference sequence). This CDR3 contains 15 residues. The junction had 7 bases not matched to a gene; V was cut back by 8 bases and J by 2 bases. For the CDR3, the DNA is TGTGCCAGCGGGACAGGGTTATTGGGCAATCAGCCCCAGCATTTT. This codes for CASGTGLLGNQPQHF.

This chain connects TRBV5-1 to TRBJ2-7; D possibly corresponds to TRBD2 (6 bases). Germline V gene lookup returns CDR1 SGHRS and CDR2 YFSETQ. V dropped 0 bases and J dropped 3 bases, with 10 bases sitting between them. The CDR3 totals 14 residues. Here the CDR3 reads CASSLAGGNYEQYF. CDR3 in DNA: TGCGCCAGCAGCTTGGCGGGCGGGAACTACGAGCAGTACTTC.

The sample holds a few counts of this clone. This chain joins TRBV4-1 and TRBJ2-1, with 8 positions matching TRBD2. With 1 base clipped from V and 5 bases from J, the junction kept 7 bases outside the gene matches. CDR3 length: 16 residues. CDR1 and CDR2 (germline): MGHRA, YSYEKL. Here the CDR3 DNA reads TGCGCCAGCAGCCAAGGCTCGGGAGGGCCCCACAATGAGCAGTTCTTC. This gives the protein CASSQGSGGPHNEQFF.

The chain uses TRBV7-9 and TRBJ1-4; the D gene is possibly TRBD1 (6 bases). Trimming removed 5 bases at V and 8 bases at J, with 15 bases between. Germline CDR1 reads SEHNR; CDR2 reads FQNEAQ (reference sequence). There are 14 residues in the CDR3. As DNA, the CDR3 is TGTGCCAGCAGCCCAACAGGGTTTGGGGAAAAACTGTTTTTT. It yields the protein CASSPTGFGEKLFF.

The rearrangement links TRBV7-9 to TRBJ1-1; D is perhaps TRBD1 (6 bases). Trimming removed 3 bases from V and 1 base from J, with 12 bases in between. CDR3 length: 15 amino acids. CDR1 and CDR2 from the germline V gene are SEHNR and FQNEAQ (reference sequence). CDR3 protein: CASSFQGGANTEAFF. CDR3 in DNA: TGTGCCAGCAGCTTTCAAGGGGGGGCGAACACTGAAGCTTTCTTT.

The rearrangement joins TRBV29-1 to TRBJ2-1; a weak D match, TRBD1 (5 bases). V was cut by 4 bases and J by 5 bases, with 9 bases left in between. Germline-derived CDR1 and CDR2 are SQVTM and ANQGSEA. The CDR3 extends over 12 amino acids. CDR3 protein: CSVAWGHNEQFF. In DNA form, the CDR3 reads TGCAGCGTTGCCTGGGGCCACAATGAGCAGTTCTTC.

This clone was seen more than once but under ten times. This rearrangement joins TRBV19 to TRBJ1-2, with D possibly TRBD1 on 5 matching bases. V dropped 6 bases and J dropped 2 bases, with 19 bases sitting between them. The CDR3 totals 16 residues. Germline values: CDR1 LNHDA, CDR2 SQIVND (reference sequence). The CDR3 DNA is TGTGCCAGTAGCGTGACCGGGACCTCCCTCAACTATGGCTACACCTTC. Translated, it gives CASSVTGTSLNYGYTF.

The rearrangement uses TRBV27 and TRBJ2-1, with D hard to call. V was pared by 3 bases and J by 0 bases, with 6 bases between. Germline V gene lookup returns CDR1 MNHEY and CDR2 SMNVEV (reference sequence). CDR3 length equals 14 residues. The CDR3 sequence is CASSFFLSYNEQFF. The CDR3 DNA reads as TGTGCCAGCAGTTTTTTTCTCTCCTACAATGAGCAGTTCTTC.

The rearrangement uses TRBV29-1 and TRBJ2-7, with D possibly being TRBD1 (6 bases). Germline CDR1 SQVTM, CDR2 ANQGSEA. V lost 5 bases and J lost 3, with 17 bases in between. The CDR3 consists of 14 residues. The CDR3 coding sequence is TGCAGCGTTCCAGGACAGCCCATTTACTACGAGCAGTACGTC. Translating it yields CSVPGQPIYYEQYV.

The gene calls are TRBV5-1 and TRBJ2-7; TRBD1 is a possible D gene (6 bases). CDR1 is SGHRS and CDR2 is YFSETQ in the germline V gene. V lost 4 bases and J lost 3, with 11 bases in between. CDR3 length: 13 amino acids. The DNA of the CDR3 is TGCGCCAGCAGCACGGGACAATTCTACGAGCAGTACTTC. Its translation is CASSTGQFYEQYF.

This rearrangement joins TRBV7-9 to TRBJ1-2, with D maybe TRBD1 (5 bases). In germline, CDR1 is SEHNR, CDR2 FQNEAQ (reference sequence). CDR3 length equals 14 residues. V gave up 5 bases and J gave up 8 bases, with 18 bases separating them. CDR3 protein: CASSLMVRGGGYTF. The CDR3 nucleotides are TGTGCCAGCAGCCTAATGGTCCGGGGCGGGGGCTACACCTTC.

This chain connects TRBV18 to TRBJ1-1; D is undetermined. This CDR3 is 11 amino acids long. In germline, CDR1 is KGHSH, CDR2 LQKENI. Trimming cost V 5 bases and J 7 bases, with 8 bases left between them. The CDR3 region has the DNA TGTGCCAGCTCAGGACGGTTTGAAGCTTTCTTT. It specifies CASSGRFEAFF.

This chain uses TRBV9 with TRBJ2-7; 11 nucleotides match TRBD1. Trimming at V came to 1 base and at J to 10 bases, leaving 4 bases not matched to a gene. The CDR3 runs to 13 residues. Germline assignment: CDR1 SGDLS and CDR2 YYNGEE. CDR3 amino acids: CASSVWDRGEQYF. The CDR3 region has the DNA TGTGCCAGCAGCGTATGGGACAGGGGGGAACAGTACTTC.

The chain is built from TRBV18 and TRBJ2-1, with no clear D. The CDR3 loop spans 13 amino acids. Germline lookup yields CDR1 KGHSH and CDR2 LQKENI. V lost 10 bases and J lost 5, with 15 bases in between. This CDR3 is CATHGLRNNEQFF. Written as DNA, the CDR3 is TGTGCCACCCACGGATTGAGAAACAATGAGCAGTTCTTC.

DNA for the CDR3: TGTGCCACCAGCAGAGATGGGAGGGCTGGAAACACCATATATTTT. It translates to CATSRDGRAGNTIYF. The rearrangement uses TRBV15 and TRBJ1-3; no reliable D call. Germline V CDR1 and CDR2: LNHNV, YYDKDF (reference sequence). Trimming took 0 bases from V and 2 from J, leaving 8 bases between them. The CDR3 is made up of 15 amino acids.

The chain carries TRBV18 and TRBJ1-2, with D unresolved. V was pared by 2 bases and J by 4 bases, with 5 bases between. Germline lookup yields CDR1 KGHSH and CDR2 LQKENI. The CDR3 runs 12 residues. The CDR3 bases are TGTGCCAGCTCACCAGTCGCCTATGGCTACACCTTC. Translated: CASSPVAYGYTF.

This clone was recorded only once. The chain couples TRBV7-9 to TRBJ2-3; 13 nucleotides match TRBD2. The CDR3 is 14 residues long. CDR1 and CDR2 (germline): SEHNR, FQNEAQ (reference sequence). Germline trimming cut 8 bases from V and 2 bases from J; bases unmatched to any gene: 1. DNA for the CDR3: TGTGCCAGCGGACTAGCGGGGGTCACAGATACGCAGTATTTT. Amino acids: CASGLAGVTDTQYF.

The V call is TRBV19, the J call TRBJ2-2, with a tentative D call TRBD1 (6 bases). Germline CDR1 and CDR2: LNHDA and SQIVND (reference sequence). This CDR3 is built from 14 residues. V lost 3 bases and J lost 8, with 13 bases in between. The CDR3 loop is CASSMNQGLGELFF. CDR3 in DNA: TGTGCCAGTAGTATGAACCAGGGGTTAGGGGAGCTGTTTTTT.

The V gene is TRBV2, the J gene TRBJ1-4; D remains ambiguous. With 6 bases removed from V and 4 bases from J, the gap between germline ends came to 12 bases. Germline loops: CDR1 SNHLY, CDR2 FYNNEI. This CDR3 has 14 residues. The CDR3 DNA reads TGTGCCAGCAGCCGCGGTGGCGGTAATGAAAAACTGTTTTTT. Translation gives CASSRGGGNEKLFF. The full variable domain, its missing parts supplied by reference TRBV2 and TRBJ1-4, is EPEVTQTPSHQVTQMGQEVILRCVPISNHLYFYWYRQILGQKVEFLVSFYNNEISEKSEIFDDQFSVERPDGSNFTLKIRSTKLEDSAMYFCASSRGGGNEKLFFGSGTQLSVL.

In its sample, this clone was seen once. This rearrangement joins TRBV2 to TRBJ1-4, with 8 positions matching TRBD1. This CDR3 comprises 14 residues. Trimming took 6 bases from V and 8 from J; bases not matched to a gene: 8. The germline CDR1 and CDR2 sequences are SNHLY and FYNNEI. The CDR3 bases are TGTGCCAGCAGACCCGGGACAGGAGAGGAAAAACTGTTTTTT. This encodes CASRPGTGEEKLFF.

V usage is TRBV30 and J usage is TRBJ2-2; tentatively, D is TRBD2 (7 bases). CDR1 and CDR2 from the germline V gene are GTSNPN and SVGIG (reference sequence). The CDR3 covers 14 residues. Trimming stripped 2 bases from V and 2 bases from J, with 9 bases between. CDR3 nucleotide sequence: TGTGCCTGGAGTCGGGGGGCAAACACCGGGGAGCTGTTTTTT. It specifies CAWSRGANTGELFF. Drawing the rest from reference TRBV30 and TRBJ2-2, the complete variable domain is SQTIHQWPATLVQPVGSPLSLECTVEGTSNPNLYWYRQAAGRGLQLLFYSVGIGQISSEVPQNLSASRPQDRQFILSSKKLLLSDSGFYLCAWSRGANTGELFFGEGSRLTVL.

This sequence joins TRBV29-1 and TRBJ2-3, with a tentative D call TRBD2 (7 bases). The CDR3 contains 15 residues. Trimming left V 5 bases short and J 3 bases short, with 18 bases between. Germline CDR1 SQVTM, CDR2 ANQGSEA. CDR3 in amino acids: CSVPEPRGGTDTQYF. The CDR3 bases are TGCAGCGTTCCTGAGCCTAGGGGGGGTACAGATACGCAGTATTTT.

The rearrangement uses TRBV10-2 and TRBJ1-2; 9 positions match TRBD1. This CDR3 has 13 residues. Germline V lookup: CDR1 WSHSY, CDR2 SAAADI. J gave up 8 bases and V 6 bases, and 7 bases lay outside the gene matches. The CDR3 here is CASSAGQGGGYTF. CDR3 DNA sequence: TGCGCCAGCAGCGCGGGACAGGGCGGGGGCTACACCTTC.

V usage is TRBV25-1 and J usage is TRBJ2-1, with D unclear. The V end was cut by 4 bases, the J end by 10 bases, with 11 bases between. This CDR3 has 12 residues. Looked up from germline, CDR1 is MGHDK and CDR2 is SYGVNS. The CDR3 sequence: CASSVVNSEQFF. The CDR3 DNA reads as TGTGCCAGCAGTGTAGTGAACAGCGAGCAGTTCTTC. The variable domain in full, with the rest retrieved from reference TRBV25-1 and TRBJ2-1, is EADIYQTPRYLVIGTGKKITLECSQTMGHDKMYWYQQDPGMELHLIHYSYGVNSTEKGDLSSESTVSRIRTEHFPLTLESARPSHTSQYLCASSVVNSEQFFGPGTRLTVL.

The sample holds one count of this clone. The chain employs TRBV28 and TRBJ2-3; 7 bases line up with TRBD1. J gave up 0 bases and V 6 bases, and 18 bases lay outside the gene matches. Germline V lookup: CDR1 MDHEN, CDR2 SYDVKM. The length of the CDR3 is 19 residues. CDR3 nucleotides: TGTGCCAGCAGCCATACTTTGGGACAGATTGTTTCTAGCACAGATACGCAGTATTTT. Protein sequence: CASSHTLGQIVSSTDTQYF.